This T cell receptor (beta chain) stems from a study of T cell repertoires in cytomegalovirus infection. Background on the study: Indications came from public TCR beta signatures; they pointed to CMV infection and to a matching HLA type.

TCRdb fed the reads into MiXCR, producing one record per CDR3 protein. Here the sample spans over 300,000 distinct CDR3 sequences, 17% being singletons. V was clipped by 6 bases and J by 0 bases, with 18 bases between them. This CDR3 region has 17 residues. The germline gives CDR1 KGHSH, CDR2 LQKENI. The TCR originated in a human donor in good health (CMV status not recorded). Some clones in this sample may be carry-over from other donors' samples. The chain uses TRBV18 and TRBJ1-3; D gene unclear. The sequencing input was PBMCs. The CDR3 sequence is CASSLLTDGFSGNTIYF. The CDR3 nucleotides are TGTGCCAGCTCTCTTCTAACGGACGGGTTCTCTGGAAACACCATATATTTT.